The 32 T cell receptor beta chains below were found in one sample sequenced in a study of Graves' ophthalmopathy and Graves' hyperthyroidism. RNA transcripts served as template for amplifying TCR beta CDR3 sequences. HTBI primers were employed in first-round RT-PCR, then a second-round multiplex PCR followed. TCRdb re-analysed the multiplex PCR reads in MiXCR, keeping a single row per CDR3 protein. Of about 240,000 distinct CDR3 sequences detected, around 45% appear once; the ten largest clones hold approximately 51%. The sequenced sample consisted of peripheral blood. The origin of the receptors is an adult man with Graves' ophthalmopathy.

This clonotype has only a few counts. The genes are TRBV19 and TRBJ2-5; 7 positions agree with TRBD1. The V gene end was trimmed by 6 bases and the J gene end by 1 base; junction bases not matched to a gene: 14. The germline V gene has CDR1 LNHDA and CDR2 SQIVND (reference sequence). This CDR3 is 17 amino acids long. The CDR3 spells CASRQGQHLPLQETQYF. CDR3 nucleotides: TGTGCCAGTAGGCAGGGACAGCATCTCCCCCTCCAAGAGACCCAGTACTTC.

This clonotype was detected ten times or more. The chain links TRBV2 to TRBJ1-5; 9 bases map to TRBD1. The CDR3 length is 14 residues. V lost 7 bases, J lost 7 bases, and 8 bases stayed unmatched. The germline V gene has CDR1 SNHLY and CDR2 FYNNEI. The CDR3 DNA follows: TGTGCCAGCATCCGGGACAGGGCAGAGCAGCCCCAGCATTTT. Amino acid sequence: CASIRDRAEQPQHF.

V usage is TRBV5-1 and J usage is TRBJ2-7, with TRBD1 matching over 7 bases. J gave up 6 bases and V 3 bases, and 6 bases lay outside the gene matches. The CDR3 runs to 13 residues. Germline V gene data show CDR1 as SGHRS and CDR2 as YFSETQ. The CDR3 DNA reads TGCGCCAGCAGCTCCAGGGGGAACAGCGAGCAGTACTTC. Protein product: CASSSRGNSEQYF.

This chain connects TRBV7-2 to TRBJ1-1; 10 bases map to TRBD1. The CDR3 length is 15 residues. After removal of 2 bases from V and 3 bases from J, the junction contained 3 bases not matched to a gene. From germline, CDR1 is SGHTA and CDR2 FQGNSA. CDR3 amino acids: CASSLSGTGDTEAFF. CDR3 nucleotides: TGTGCCAGCAGCTTATCGGGGACAGGGGACACTGAAGCTTTCTTT.

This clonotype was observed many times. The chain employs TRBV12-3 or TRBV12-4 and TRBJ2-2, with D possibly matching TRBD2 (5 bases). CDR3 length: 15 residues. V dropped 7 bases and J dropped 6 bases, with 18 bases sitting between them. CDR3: CASTIRRVGPGELFF. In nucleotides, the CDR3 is TGTGCCAGCACCATTAGGCGGGTCGGTCCCGGGGAGCTGTTTTTT.

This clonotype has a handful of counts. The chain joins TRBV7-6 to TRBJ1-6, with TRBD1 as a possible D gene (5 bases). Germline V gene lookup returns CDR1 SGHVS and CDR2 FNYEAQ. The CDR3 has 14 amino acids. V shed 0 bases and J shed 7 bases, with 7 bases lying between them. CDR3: CASSLAGDNSPLHF. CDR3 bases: TGTGCCAGCAGCTTAGCAGGGGACAATTCACCCCTCCACTTT.

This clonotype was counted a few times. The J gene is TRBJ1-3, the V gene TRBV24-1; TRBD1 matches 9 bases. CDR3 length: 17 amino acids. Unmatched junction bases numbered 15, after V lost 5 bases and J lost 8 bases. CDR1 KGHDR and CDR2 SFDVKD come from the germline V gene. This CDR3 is CATSATPPGQGRDTIYF. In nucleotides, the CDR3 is TGTGCCACCAGTGCCACCCCTCCGGGACAGGGTAGAGACACCATATATTTT.

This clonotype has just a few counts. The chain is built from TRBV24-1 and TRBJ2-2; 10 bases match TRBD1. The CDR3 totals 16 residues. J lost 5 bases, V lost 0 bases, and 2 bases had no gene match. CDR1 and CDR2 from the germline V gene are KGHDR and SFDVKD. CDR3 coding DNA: TGTGCCACCAGTGATTTGGGGGACAGGGGTACCGGGGAGCTGTTTTTT. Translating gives CATSDLGDRGTGELFF.

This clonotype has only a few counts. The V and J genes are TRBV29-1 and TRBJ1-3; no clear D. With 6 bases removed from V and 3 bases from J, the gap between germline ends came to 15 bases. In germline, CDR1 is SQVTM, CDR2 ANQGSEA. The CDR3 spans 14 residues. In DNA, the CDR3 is TGCAGCGTCCAAGGGTTGGAACATGGAAACACCATATATTTT. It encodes CSVQGLEHGNTIYF.

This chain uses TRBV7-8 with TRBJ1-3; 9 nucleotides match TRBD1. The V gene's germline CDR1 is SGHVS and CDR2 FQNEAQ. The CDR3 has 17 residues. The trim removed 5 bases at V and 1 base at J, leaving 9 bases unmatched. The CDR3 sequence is CASSTPTGGASGNTIYF. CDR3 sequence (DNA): TGTGCCAGCAGCACCCCGACAGGGGGTGCTTCTGGAAACACCATATATTTT.

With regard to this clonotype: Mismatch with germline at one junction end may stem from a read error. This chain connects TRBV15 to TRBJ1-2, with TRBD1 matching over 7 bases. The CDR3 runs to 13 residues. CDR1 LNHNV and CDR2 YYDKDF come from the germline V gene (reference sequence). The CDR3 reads CASSRTGTYGYTF. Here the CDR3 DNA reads TGTGCCAGCAGCCGGACAGGAACTTATGGCTACACCTTC.

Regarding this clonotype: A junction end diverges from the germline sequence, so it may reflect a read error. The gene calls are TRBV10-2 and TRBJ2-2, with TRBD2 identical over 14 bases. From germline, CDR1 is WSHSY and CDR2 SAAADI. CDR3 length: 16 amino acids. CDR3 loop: CATRLAGGLDTGELFF. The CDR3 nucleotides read TGTGCCACCCGACTAGCGGGGGGGCTGGACACCGGGGAGCTGTTTTTT.

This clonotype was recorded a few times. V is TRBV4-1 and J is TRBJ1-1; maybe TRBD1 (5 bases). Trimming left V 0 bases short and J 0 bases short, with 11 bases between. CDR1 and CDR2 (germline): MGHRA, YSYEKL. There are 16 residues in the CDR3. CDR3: CASSQDRGSMNTEAFF. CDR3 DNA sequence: TGCGCCAGCAGCCAAGATAGGGGCAGCATGAACACTGAAGCTTTCTTT.

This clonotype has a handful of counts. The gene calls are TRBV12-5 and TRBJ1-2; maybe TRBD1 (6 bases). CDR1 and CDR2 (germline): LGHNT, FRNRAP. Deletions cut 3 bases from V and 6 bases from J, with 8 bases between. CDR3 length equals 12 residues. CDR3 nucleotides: TGTGCTAGTGGTTTAACAGGGAATGGCTACACCTTC. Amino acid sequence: CASGLTGNGYTF.

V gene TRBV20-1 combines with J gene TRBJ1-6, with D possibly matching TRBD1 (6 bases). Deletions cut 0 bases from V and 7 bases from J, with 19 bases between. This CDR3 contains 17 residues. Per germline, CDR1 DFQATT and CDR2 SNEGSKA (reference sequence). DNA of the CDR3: TGCAGTGCTAGAGATCGGACACGACCCAGGGGAAATTCACCCCTCCACTTT. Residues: CSARDRTRPRGNSPLHF.

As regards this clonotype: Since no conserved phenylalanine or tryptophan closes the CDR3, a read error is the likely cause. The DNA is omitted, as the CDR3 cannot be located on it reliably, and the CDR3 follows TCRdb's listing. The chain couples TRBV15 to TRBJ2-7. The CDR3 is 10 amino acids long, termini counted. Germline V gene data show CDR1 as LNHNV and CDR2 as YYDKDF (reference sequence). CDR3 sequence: CATSRDRQNT.

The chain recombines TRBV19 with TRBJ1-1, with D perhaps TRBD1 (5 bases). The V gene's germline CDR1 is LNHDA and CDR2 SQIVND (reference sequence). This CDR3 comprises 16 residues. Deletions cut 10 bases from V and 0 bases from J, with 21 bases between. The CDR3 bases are TGTGCCACCGACAGACCCGGGTCAAGCATGAACACTGAAGCTTTCTTT. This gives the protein CATDRPGSSMNTEAFF.

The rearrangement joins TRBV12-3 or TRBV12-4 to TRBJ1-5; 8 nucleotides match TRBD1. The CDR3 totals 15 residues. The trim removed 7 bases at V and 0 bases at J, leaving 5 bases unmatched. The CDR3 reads CASTSDRVSNQPQHF. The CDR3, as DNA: TGTGCCAGCACCTCGGACAGGGTTAGCAATCAGCCCCAGCATTTT.

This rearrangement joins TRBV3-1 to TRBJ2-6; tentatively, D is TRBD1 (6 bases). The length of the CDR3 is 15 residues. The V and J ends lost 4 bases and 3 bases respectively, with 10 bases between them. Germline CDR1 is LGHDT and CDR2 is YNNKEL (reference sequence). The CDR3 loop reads CASSLGGGGANVLTF. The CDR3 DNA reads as TGTGCCAGCAGCCTTGGGGGCGGTGGGGCCAACGTCCTGACTTTC.

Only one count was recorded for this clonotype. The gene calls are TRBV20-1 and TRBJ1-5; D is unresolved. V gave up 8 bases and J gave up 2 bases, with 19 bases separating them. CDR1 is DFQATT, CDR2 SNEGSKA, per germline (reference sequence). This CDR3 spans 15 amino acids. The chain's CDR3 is CSPSREKGGNQPQHF. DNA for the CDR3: TGCAGTCCCTCTCGGGAAAAGGGTGGCAATCAGCCCCAGCATTTT.

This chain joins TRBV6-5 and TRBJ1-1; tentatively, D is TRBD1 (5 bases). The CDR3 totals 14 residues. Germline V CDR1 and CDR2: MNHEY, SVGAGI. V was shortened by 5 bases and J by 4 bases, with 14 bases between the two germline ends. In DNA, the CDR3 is TGTGCCAGCAGTGTGTCCATGGGGACCACTGAAGCTTTCTTT. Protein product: CASSVSMGTTEAFF.

In DNA form, the CDR3 reads TGTGCCTGCGGGGGGTCGTGGACCGGGGAGCTGTTTTTT. The encoded protein is CACGGSWTGELFF. The genes are TRBV10-3 and TRBJ2-2; 8 bases are shared with TRBD2. The ends lost 11 bases at V and 5 bases at J; junction bases unmatched: 7. The CDR3 has 13 amino acids. The germline V gene has CDR1 ENHRY and CDR2 SYGVKD.

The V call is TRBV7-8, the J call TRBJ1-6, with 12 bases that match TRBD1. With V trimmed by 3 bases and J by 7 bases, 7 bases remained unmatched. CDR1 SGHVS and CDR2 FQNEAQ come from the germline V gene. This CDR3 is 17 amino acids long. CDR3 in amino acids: CASSLLGQGARNSPLHF. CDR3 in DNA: TGTGCCAGCAGCTTGCTGGGACAGGGGGCCAGAAATTCACCCCTCCACTTT.

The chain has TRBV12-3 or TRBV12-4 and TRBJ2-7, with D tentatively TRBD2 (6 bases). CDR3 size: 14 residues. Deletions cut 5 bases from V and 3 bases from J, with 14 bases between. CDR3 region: CASSGSGGSYEQYF. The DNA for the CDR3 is TGTGCCAGCAGTGGTAGTGGGGGGAGCTACGAGCAGTACTTC.

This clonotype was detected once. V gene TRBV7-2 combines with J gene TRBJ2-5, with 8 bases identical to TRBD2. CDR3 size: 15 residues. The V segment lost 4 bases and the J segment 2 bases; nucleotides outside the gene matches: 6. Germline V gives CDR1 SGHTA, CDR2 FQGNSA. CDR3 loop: CASSSAPSGQETQYF. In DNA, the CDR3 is TGTGCCAGCAGCTCTGCCCCTAGCGGGCAAGAGACCCAGTACTTC.

CDR3 region: CASSLLAGQGNNQPQHF. CDR3 DNA: TGTGCCAGCAGCTTGCTCGCGGGACAGGGGAACAATCAGCCCCAGCATTTT. This sequence joins TRBV5-5 and TRBJ1-5; 10 bases match TRBD1. This CDR3 is 17 amino acids long. Losses at the gene ends were 1 base for V and 3 bases for J; bases not matched to a gene: 7. In germline, CDR1 is SGHKS, CDR2 YYEKEE (reference sequence).

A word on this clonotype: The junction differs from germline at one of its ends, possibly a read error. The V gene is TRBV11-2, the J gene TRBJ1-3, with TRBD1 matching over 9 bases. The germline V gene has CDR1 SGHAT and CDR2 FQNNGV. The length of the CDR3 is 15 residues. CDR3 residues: CASSARDRAGNTMYF. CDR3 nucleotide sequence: TGTGCCAGCAGCGCCCGGGACAGGGCAGGAAACACCATGTATTTT. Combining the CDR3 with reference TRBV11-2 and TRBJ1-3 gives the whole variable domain EAGVAQSPRYKIIEKRQSVAFWCNPISGHATLYWYQQILGQGPKLLIQFQNNGVVDDSQLPKDRFSAERLKGVDSTLKIQPAKLEDSAVYLCASSARDRAGNTMYFGEGSWLTVV.

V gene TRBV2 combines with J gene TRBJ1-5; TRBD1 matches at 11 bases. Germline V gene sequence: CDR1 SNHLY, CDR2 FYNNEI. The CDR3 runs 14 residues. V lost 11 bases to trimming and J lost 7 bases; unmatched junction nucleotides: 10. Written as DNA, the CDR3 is TGTGCCTCCTCCGGACAGGGGGCGGGCCAGCCCCAGCATTTT. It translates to CASSGQGAGQPQHF.

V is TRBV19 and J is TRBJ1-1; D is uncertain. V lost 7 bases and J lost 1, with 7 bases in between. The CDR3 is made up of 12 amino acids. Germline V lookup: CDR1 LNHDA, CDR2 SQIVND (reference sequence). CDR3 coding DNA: TGTGCCAGTAAACAGACGAACACTGAAGCTTTCTTT. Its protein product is CASKQTNTEAFF.

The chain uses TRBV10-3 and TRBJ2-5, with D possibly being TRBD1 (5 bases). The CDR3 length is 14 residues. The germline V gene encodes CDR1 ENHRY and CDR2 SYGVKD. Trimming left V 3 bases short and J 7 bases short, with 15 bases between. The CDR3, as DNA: TGTGCCATCAGTGATCCAGGGCTATCGGTGACCCAGTACTTC. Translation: CAISDPGLSVTQYF.

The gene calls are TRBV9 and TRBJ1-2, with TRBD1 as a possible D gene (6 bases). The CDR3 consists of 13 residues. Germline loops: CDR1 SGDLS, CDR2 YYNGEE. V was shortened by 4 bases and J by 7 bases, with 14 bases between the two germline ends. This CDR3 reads CASSPYRVGGYTF. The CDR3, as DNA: TGTGCCAGCAGCCCCTACAGGGTTGGTGGCTACACCTTC.

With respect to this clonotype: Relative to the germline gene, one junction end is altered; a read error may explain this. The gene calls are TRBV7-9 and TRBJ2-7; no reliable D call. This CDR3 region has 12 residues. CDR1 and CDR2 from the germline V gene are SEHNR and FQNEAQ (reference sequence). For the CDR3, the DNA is TGTTCCAGCAGCTTAGTCCCCTACGAGCAGTACTTC. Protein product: CSSSLVPYEQYF.